The TCR beta chain described here comes from a study of cytomegalovirus exposure and HLA in healthy donors. Findings and limits, study-wide: The analysis excluded some indistinguishable V segments, including TRBV6-2 and TRBV6-3. Per a prior analysis, the majority of TCR beta V segments were productive roughly 90% or roughly 30% of the time.

A note on this clone: Its antigen is currently unknown.

The CDR3 covers 14 residues. The J segment lost 4 bases and the V segment lost 0 bases, leaving 2 bases of the junction unmatched. CDR1 MNHNS and CDR2 SASEGT come from the germline V gene. It was with 60 Vbeta and 13 Jbeta primers that the PCR ran. The data were produced by immunoSEQ multiplex PCR, yet TCRdb's version contains in-frame clones alone and is incomplete. Its clone listing holds about 160,000 clones. The rearrangement joins TRBV6-1 to TRBJ1-1, with 7 bases lining up with TRBD1. This receptor was taken from a woman aged 55-75 years in good health and CMV-seronegative. Material for sequencing was PBMCs. As DNA, the CDR3 is TGTGCCAGCAGTGAAGCGGGACAGATCACTGAAGCTTTCTTT. It specifies CASSEAGQITEAFF.